Following are 25 T cell receptor beta chains from one sample sequenced in a study of T cells in women clearing cervical HPV infection. Some clones are missing from TCRdb's copy, which holds only in-frame ones; the method was immunoSEQ multiplex PCR. The sample holds some 33,000 clones. Sequences were obtained from blood buffy coat. These receptors were taken from a woman between 18 and 70 years old with a cervical HPV16 infection that either progressed to CIN3+ or cleared (not recorded which).

Details on this clone: The read ends 3 residues shy of where the CDR3 ends; the end is completed using the germline J gene. This chain links TRBV10-1 with TRBJ2-3, with 8 positions matching TRBD2. V lost 2 bases, J lost 4 bases, and 5 bases stayed unmatched. CDR1 is WNHNN and CDR2 is SYGVQD in the germline V gene (reference sequence). This CDR3 spans 15 amino acids. CDR3 residues: CASSEELAEADTQYF. The covered CDR3 bases are TGCGCCAGCAGTGAGGAACTAGCGGAGGCAGATACG.

Comments on this clone: Coverage ceases 3 residues before the CDR3 finishes, and the germline J gene fills in the end. The chain has TRBV5-1 and TRBJ2-3, with D perhaps TRBD2 (5 bases). CDR3 size: 13 residues. The germline CDR1 and CDR2 sequences are SGHRS and YFSETQ. The V end lost 5 bases, the J end lost 2 bases, and 9 bases lay between the germline ends. The CDR3 DNA, read in part, is TGCGCCAGCAGTTACGACTACACAGATACG. Translating it yields CASSYDYTDT. In full, the CDR3 is CASSYDYTDTQYF. The full variable domain, in which reference TRBV5-1 and TRBJ2-3 provide the parts outside the CDR3, is KAGVTQTPRYLIKTRGQQVTLSCSPISGHRSVSWYQQTPGQGLQFLFEYFSETQRNKGNFPGRFSGRQFSNSRSEMNVSTLELGDSALYLCASSYDYTDTQYFGPGTRLTVL.

On this clone: The read comes to an end 3 residues before the CDR3 does, leaving the germline J gene to fill in the end. The V call is TRBV19, the J call TRBJ2-7; 12 bases match TRBD2. Germline trimming cut 7 bases from V and 6 bases from J; bases unmatched to any gene: 13. Germline values: CDR1 LNHDA, CDR2 SQIVND (reference sequence). The CDR3 covers 16 residues. The CDR3 spells CASTPRLAGEICEQYF. The covered CDR3 bases are TGTGCCAGTACCCCCCGACTAGCGGGAGAGATATGCGAG. Drawing the rest from reference TRBV19 and TRBJ2-7, the complete variable domain is DGGITQSPKYLFRKEGQNVTLSCEQNLNHDAMYWYRQDPGQGLRLIYYSQIVNDFQKGDIAEGYSVSREKKESFPLTVTSAQKNPTAFYLCASTPRLAGEICEQYFGPGTRLTVT.

Concerning this clone itself: The read finishes 3 residues shy of the CDR3 end, and the germline J gene is used to complete it. The V gene is TRBV6-1, the J gene TRBJ2-7, with no clear D. Germline-derived CDR1 and CDR2 are MNHNS and SASEGT. CDR3 length equals 11 residues. Trimming took off 3 bases at V and 6 bases at J, with 6 bases between the two ends. The CDR3 sequence is CASSDPGEQYF. The sequenced part of the CDR3 DNA is TGTGCCAGCAGTGATCCCGGCGAG.

Remarks on this clone: From the germline J gene comes the end of the CDR3, since the read stops 3 residues before it. The chain has TRBV20-1 and TRBJ2-2, with 7 bases identical to TRBD1. The CDR3 is made up of 15 amino acids. Germline CDR1 DFQATT, CDR2 SNEGSKA (reference sequence). Unmatched junction bases numbered 2, after V lost 1 base and J lost 0 bases. CDR3 protein: CSARAGQSNTGELFF. The sequenced part of the CDR3 DNA is TGCAGTGCTAGAGCGGGACAGTCGAACACCGGGGAG.

Concerning this clone itself: The DNA ends 3 residues before the CDR3 does, and the rest of the CDR3 is filled in from the germline J gene. The rearrangement joins TRBV7-8 to TRBJ1-2, with D perhaps matching TRBD1 (6 bases). V lost 0 bases, J lost 7 bases, and 15 bases lay in between. Germline CDR1 is SGHVS and CDR2 is FQNEAQ. The CDR3 has 15 residues. CDR3: CASSLAGRGGGGYTF. The part of the CDR3 DNA that was read is TGTGCCAGCAGCTTAGCGGGCAGGGGAGGGGGTGGC.

Notes on this clone: The observed sequence ends 3 residues before the CDR3 terminus, with the missing tail filled in from the germline J gene. The V and J genes are TRBV11-2 and TRBJ2-1, with no clear D. The CDR3 is made up of 12 amino acids. The ends were cut back, 5 bases at V and 3 bases at J, with 5 bases in the middle. Germline CDR1 and CDR2: SGHAT and FQNNGV. The CDR3 sequence: CASSLSYNEQFF. Incomplete CDR3 DNA: TGTGCCAGCAGCCTTAGCTACAATGAG.

On this clone itself: The sequenced fragment ends 3 residues before the CDR3 boundary, so the rest is inferred from the germline J gene. This chain joins TRBV19 and TRBJ2-2, with 10 bases identical to TRBD1. Unmatched junction bases numbered 7, after V lost 4 bases and J lost 5 bases. The CDR3 spans 16 residues. Germline-derived CDR1 and CDR2 are LNHDA and SQIVND (reference sequence). CDR3 DNA, as far as it was read: TGTGCCAGTAGTAGGGCGACAGGGGGCTTGACCGGGGAG. Amino acid sequence: CASSRATGGLTGE. The whole CDR3 region reads CASSRATGGLTGELFF.

Concerning this clone: The read comes to an end 3 residues before the CDR3 does, leaving the germline J gene to fill in the end. The rearrangement joins TRBV12-3 or TRBV12-4 to TRBJ2-7; 9 positions agree with TRBD1. The V gene end was trimmed by 5 bases and the J gene end by 1 base; junction bases not matched to a gene: 9. The CDR3 has 16 amino acids. The CDR3 protein is CASSIQGAQGSYEQYF. Incomplete CDR3 DNA: TGTGCCAGCAGTATACAGGGGGCGCAAGGGTCCTACGAG.

Concerning this clone itself: The read gets to within 3 residues of the CDR3 end, and the germline J gene fills in the rest. The V call is TRBV20-1, the J call TRBJ1-1; D is undetermined. The ends were cut back, 6 bases at V and 1 base at J, with 9 bases in the middle. The germline CDR1 and CDR2 sequences are DFQATT and SNEGSKA (reference sequence). The CDR3 covers 12 residues. The part of the CDR3 DNA that was read is TGCAGTGCCAGCGCTCCGAACACTGAA. Encoded protein: CSASAPNTE. The full CDR3 sequence reads CSASAPNTEAFF.

Worth noting for this clone: The sequenced fragment ends 3 residues before the CDR3 boundary, so the rest is inferred from the germline J gene. J is TRBJ1-4 and V is TRBV2; D is unclear. Between the trimmed V and J ends, which lost 4 bases and 5 bases, there was a span of 5 bases. The CDR3 extends over 12 amino acids. CDR1 is SNHLY and CDR2 is FYNNEI in the germline V gene. The sequenced CDR3 bases are TGTGCCAGCAGTGTCCGGAATGAAAAA. Its protein product is CASSVRNEK. The entire CDR3 sequence reads CASSVRNEKLFF.

Comments on this clone: The CDR3 extends 3 residues past the end of the read, so its final part is completed from the germline J gene. The rearrangement uses TRBV5-4 and TRBJ2-1; possible D gene TRBD1, 5 bases. From germline, CDR1 is SGHNT and CDR2 YYREEE (reference sequence). CDR3 size: 15 residues. V lost 2 bases to trimming and J lost 2 bases, with 11 bases between them. The DNA read from the CDR3 is TGTGCCAGCAGCTTACAAGGGGCCGCCTACAATGAG. Translated, it gives CASSLQGAAYNE. The complete CDR3 protein is CASSLQGAAYNEQFF.

Details on this clone: The observed sequence ends 3 residues before the CDR3 terminus, with the missing tail filled in from the germline J gene. The V gene is TRBV5-8, the J gene TRBJ2-7; 7 bases are shared with TRBD1. Germline CDR1 and CDR2: SGHTS and YDEGEE. Trimming removed 2 bases from V and 3 bases from J; junction bases left unmatched: 5. The CDR3 totals 14 residues. The CDR3 loop is CASSLTTGIYEQYF. The sequenced CDR3 bases are TGTGCCAGCAGCTTAACGACAGGGATCTACGAG.

Comment on this clone: The CDR3 is cut off 3 residues early in the read; its end comes from the germline J gene. J is TRBJ1-2 and V is TRBV4-1, with no clear D. The CDR3 extends over 12 amino acids. CDR1 MGHRA and CDR2 YSYEKL come from the germline V gene. The CDR3 loop is CASSQDFVGYTF. The CDR3 bases that were read are TGCGCCAGCAGCCAAGACTTCGTGGGC.

Worth noting for this clone: The CDR3 end falls 3 residues outside the read, so it is completed with the germline J gene. V is TRBV28 and J is TRBJ1-4; D not resolved. This CDR3 is 15 amino acids long. V was clipped by 5 bases and J by 1 base, with 11 bases between them. The V gene's germline CDR1 is MDHEN and CDR2 SYDVKM. Incomplete CDR3 DNA: TGTGCCAGCAGTCCTCCGGTTGAAACTAATGAAAAA. It codes for CASSPPVETNEK. The full CDR3 protein is CASSPPVETNEKLFF.

Turning to this clone: The read halts 3 residues ahead of the CDR3 end, with the missing end drawn from the germline J gene. The chain recombines TRBV30 with TRBJ1-2; 8 nucleotides align to TRBD1. V lost 2 bases, J lost 3 bases, and 8 bases stayed unmatched. Germline assignment: CDR1 GTSNPN and CDR2 SVGIG (reference sequence). CDR3 length: 15 residues. The CDR3 bases that were read are TGTGCCTGGAGTTTGGGACAGGTTCTACACTATGGC. It yields the protein CAWSLGQVLHYG. The whole CDR3 reads CAWSLGQVLHYGYTF.

About this clone itself: The read stops 3 residues short of the end of the CDR3; the missing end is completed from the germline J gene. V gene TRBV28 combines with J gene TRBJ2-5; 7 bases align to TRBD1. Germline trimming cut 2 bases from V and 1 base from J; bases unmatched to any gene: 4. The CDR3 is 15 amino acids. Per the germline V gene, CDR1 is MDHEN and CDR2 is SYDVKM. This CDR3 reads CASSLARDSQETQYF. Partial CDR3 DNA: TGTGCCAGCAGTTTAGCCCGGGACAGCCAAGAGACC.

Turning to this clone: With the read ending 3 residues before the CDR3 end, the germline J gene is used to fill in that end. V is TRBV2 and J is TRBJ2-5; 10 bases are shared with TRBD1. Trimming removed 1 base from V and 4 bases from J; junction bases left unmatched: 3. Germline CDR1 SNHLY, CDR2 FYNNEI. This CDR3 is built from 15 residues. The part of the CDR3 DNA that was read is TGTGCCAGCAGTGAAGGACAGGGGGCGAGAGAGACC. This translates into CASSEGQGARET. The full CDR3 protein reads CASSEGQGARETQYF. The full variable domain, its missing parts supplied by reference TRBV2 and TRBJ2-5, is EPEVTQTPSHQVTQMGQEVILRCVPISNHLYFYWYRQILGQKVEFLVSFYNNEISEKSEIFDDQFSVERPDGSNFTLKIRSTKLEDSAMYFCASSEGQGARETQYFGPGTRLLVL.

On this clone itself: From the germline J gene comes the end of the CDR3, since the read stops 3 residues before it. The rearrangement joins TRBV7-2 to TRBJ2-3, with D possibly TRBD2 on 6 matching bases. The V and J ends lost 3 bases and 1 base respectively, with 11 bases between them. CDR3 length: 15 residues. Germline V gene sequence: CDR1 SGHTA, CDR2 FQGNSA. The CDR3 loop is CASSFRPSGTDTQYF. The covered CDR3 bases are TGTGCCAGCAGCTTTAGGCCTAGCGGCACAGATACG.

Remarks on this clone: The read terminates 3 residues ahead of where the CDR3 ends, so the germline J gene completes it. V usage is TRBV5-6 and J usage is TRBJ1-4; the D gene is possibly TRBD1 (5 bases). V was clipped by 4 bases and J by 8 bases, with 12 bases between them. CDR1 is SGHDT, CDR2 YYEEEE, per germline. The CDR3 has 13 residues. CDR3 DNA (partial): TGTGCCAGCAGCCAGCAGGGTACGGAAAAA. The encoded protein is CASSQQGTEK. The whole CDR3 sequence reads CASSQQGTEKLFF.

In regard to this clone: Read data end 3 residues before the CDR3 end; the end is taken from the germline J gene. The J gene is TRBJ2-2, the V gene TRBV19; the match to TRBD1 covers 7 bases. The ends lost 5 bases at V and 4 bases at J; junction bases unmatched: 7. The CDR3 is 15 residues long. Germline V gives CDR1 LNHDA, CDR2 SQIVND (reference sequence). The CDR3 bases that were read are TGTGCCAGTAGTCGTGTGACAGGGCGCACCGGGGAG. It translates to CASSRVTGRTGE. The whole CDR3 protein is CASSRVTGRTGELFF.

For this clone: Read coverage stops 3 residues before the CDR3 terminus; the germline J gene supplies the remainder. The chain carries TRBV19 and TRBJ2-3, with a tentative D call TRBD1 (5 bases). CDR1 is LNHDA and CDR2 is SQIVND in the germline V gene (reference sequence). This CDR3 has 15 amino acids. The CDR3 protein is CASRLYKGLNQPQYF. Partial CDR3 DNA: TGTGCCAGTAGACTTTATAAGGGGCTCAATCAGCCG.

Note on this clone: The read terminates 3 residues ahead of where the CDR3 ends, so the germline J gene completes it. The chain is built from TRBV10-1 and TRBJ2-3, with 14 bases identical to TRBD2. Trimming at V came to 6 bases and at J to 4 bases, leaving 6 bases not matched to a gene. CDR3 size: 16 residues. Germline CDR1 reads WNHNN; CDR2 reads SYGVQD (reference sequence). The covered CDR3 bases are TGCGCCAGCAGACGACTAGCGGGGGGGCCCCCAGATACG. This gives the protein CASRRLAGGPPDT. The CDR3, in full, reads CASRRLAGGPPDTQYF.

Comment on this clone: Read coverage stops 3 residues before the CDR3 terminus; the germline J gene supplies the remainder. The chain uses TRBV5-1 and TRBJ1-1, with D perhaps TRBD1 (6 bases). Looked up from germline, CDR1 is SGHRS and CDR2 is YFSETQ. The CDR3 length is 13 residues. V gave up 4 bases and J gave up 1 base, with 8 bases separating them. This CDR3 reads CASSLQGNTEAFF. Partial CDR3 DNA: TGCGCCAGCAGCCTACAGGGGAACACTGAA.

On this clone itself: The read ends 3 residues before the CDR3 terminus; that terminus is restored from the germline J gene. This rearrangement joins TRBV5-1 to TRBJ1-2; TRBD1 agrees at 7 bases. This CDR3 is 14 amino acids long. J was trimmed by 2 bases and V by 4 bases; bases with no gene match: 5. Looked up from germline, CDR1 is SGHRS and CDR2 is YFSETQ. CDR3 DNA (partial): TGCGCCAGCAGCCCAGGGGGTATCAACTATGGC. Its translation: CASSPGGINYG. From start to end, the CDR3 is CASSPGGINYGYTF.